The 27 T cell receptor beta chains below come from one sample, sequenced in a study of blood T cell repertoires in COVID-19 (dated by TCRdb to 2019 to 2021). The method behind the library was the immunoSEQ multiplex PCR assay. In its TCRdb copy, this immuneACCESS table keeps in-frame sequences only and misses some clones. Where compared with another copy, unresolved V genes explain less than half of these, and the others have no known cause. For this sample the table gives approximately 92,000 clones, of which more than 75% were detected only once. The ten largest clones add up to under 20% of the sample. The sample was peripheral blood. The receptors stem from an elderly man with acute or convalescent COVID-19.

The genes are TRBV7-9 and TRBJ1-5, with D possibly matching TRBD1 (6 bases). The V gene lost 6 bases and the J gene lost 3 bases, with 12 bases spanning the gap. The germline V gene has CDR1 SEHNR and CDR2 FQNEAQ (reference sequence). CDR3 length: 14 amino acids. CDR3 loop: CASSPTGYNQPQHF. The CDR3 DNA sequence: TGTGCCAGCAGTCCAACAGGGTACAATCAGCCCCAGCATTTT.

On this clone itself: This CDR3 is also generated by other DNA sequences in the sample. The chain joins TRBV28 to TRBJ2-1; 7 bases fit TRBD1. Trimming took 6 bases from V and 10 from J; bases not matched to a gene: 3. The CDR3 sequence is 11 residues long. Germline assignment: CDR1 MDHEN and CDR2 SYDVKM. The CDR3: CASSDRDEQFF. The CDR3, as DNA: TGTGCCAGCAGCGACAGGGACGAGCAGTTCTTC.

The rearrangement links TRBV28 to TRBJ2-2; D perhaps matches TRBD2 (6 bases). The V end was cut by 5 bases, the J end by 1 base, with 11 bases between. The CDR3 sequence is 15 residues long. Germline CDR1 is MDHEN and CDR2 is SYDVKM. CDR3 in amino acids: CASSQDYRNTGELFF. In DNA, the CDR3 is TGTGCCAGCAGTCAGGACTACCGGAACACCGGGGAGCTGTTTTTT.

The chain employs TRBV5-1 and TRBJ2-7; D is undetermined. From germline, CDR1 is SGHRS and CDR2 YFSETQ. This CDR3 region has 12 residues. Trimming shortened V by 0 bases and J by 10 bases, and 11 bases separated the two germline ends. In DNA, the CDR3 is TGCGCCAGCAGCTTGGCCCAGGAAACACAGTACTTC. Translated, it gives CASSLAQETQYF.

The V call is TRBV19, the J call TRBJ1-2, with 7 bases aligning to TRBD1. V was clipped by 3 bases and J by 6 bases; unmatched bases: 7. Germline V gives CDR1 LNHDA, CDR2 SQIVND (reference sequence). This CDR3 has 14 residues. The CDR3 sequence: CASSINRGFDGYTF. The CDR3 bases are TGTGCCAGTAGTATCAACAGGGGCTTCGATGGCTACACCTTC.

The chain employs TRBV6-2 or TRBV6-3 and TRBJ2-3; maybe TRBD2 (6 bases). This CDR3 region has 14 residues. CDR1 MNHEY and CDR2 SVGEGT come from the germline V gene. The germline V and J ends were trimmed by 5 bases and 6 bases, with 15 bases remaining between them. CDR3 loop: CASSGRLGTDTQYF. CDR3 nucleotide sequence: TGTGCCAGCAGTGGGCGACTAGGAACGGATACGCAGTATTTT.

The rearrangement links TRBV19 to TRBJ2-5; TRBD2 matches 9 bases. This CDR3 is 16 amino acids long. V lost 3 bases and J lost 5; bases outside the gene matches: 10. Per the germline V gene, CDR1 is LNHDA and CDR2 is SQIVND (reference sequence). The CDR3 spells CASSINSGGVRETQYF. The CDR3 region has the DNA TGTGCCAGTAGTATCAATAGCGGGGGAGTCCGGGAGACCCAGTACTTC.

This chain uses TRBV7-2 with TRBJ2-1; TRBD1 agrees at 8 bases. The germline CDR1 and CDR2 sequences are SGHTA and FQGNSA. Trimming took 5 bases from V and 6 from J; bases not matched to a gene: 6. The CDR3 contains 14 residues. Here the CDR3 reads CASSLGQGTNEQFF. CDR3 nucleotide sequence: TGTGCCAGCAGCCTAGGACAGGGTACCAATGAGCAGTTCTTC.

The chain recombines TRBV7-2 with TRBJ1-1, with TRBD1 matching 12 bases. The V gene's germline CDR1 is SGHTA and CDR2 FQGNSA. Trimming cost V 6 bases and J 11 bases; bases outside gene matches: 13. This CDR3 is built from 15 residues. CDR3 residues: CASSLTPGQGAGAFF. CDR3 bases: TGTGCCAGCAGTTTAACCCCGGGACAGGGGGCAGGCGCTTTCTTT.

The rearrangement links TRBV11-2 to TRBJ2-3, with 7 bases lining up with TRBD2. The CDR3 is made up of 15 amino acids. Germline CDR1 reads SGHAT; CDR2 reads FQNNGV. The V and J ends lost 5 bases and 2 bases, in that order; junction bases with no gene match: 7. The CDR3 region is CASSPGLDFTDTQYF. The DNA of the CDR3 is TGTGCCAGCAGCCCTGGACTAGACTTCACAGATACGCAGTATTTT.

The chain links TRBV7-2 to TRBJ2-7; 11 nucleotides match TRBD2. CDR3 length: 17 residues. V lost 1 base, J lost 2 bases, and 7 bases stayed unmatched. Germline V gene sequence: CDR1 SGHTA, CDR2 FQGNSA. The CDR3 nucleotides read TGTGCCAGCAGCTTAGAAAGACTAGCGGGACAGACCTACGAGCAGTACTTC. Translation: CASSLERLAGQTYEQYF.

The chain carries TRBV29-1 and TRBJ1-3, with D tentatively TRBD1 (5 bases). This CDR3 has 13 amino acids. CDR1 is SQVTM and CDR2 is ANQGSEA in the germline V gene. V was pared by 6 bases and J by 0 bases, with 9 bases between. CDR3 region: CSVRTSSGNTIYF. Here the CDR3 DNA reads TGCAGCGTCAGGACAAGCTCTGGAAACACCATATATTTT. Full variable domain (missing parts from reference TRBV29-1 and TRBJ1-3): SAVISQKPSRDICQRGTSLTIQCQVDSQVTMMFWYRQQPGQSLTLIATANQGSEATYESGFVIDKFPISRPNLTFSTLTVSNMSPEDSSIYLCSVRTSSGNTIYFGEGSWLTVV.

The V and J genes are TRBV11-3 and TRBJ2-2; D remains ambiguous. Deletions cut 5 bases from V and 5 bases from J, with 12 bases between. CDR1 SGHNT and CDR2 YENEEA come from the germline V gene. CDR3 length equals 14 residues. CDR3 DNA sequence: TGTGCCAGCAGCAACGAAGCTCGGACCGGGGAGCTGTTTTTT. Protein product: CASSNEARTGELFF.

The chain combines TRBV19 with TRBJ1-1, with 11 bases matching TRBD1. CDR3 length equals 16 residues. In germline, CDR1 is LNHDA, CDR2 SQIVND (reference sequence). V lost 4 bases, J lost 4 bases, and 8 bases stayed unmatched. This CDR3 reads CASSTFTGTGGTEAFF. The CDR3 DNA reads TGTGCCAGTAGTACATTCACCGGGACAGGGGGCACTGAAGCTTTCTTT.

The gene calls are TRBV18 and TRBJ2-1; TRBD1 aligns across 8 bases. V gave up 5 bases and J gave up 7 bases; unmatched junction bases: 4. The CDR3 is 13 amino acids. CDR1 is KGHSH and CDR2 is LQKENI in the germline V gene. This CDR3 is CASSKTGVNEQFF. The DNA of the CDR3 is TGTGCCAGCTCAAAGACAGGGGTAAATGAGCAGTTCTTC.

The chain uses TRBV5-4 and TRBJ2-3; 8 bases are a match to TRBD2. J gave up 2 bases and V 0 bases, and 5 bases lay outside the gene matches. Germline V gene data show CDR1 as SGHNT and CDR2 as YYREEE (reference sequence). The CDR3 contains 16 residues. DNA for the CDR3: TGTGCCAGCAGCTTGGCCAACGGGGGGGCCACAGATACGCAGTATTTT. Translation: CASSLANGGATDTQYF.

This rearrangement joins TRBV6-5 to TRBJ1-6, with D uncertain. Germline assignment: CDR1 MNHEY and CDR2 SVGAGI. This CDR3 contains 14 residues. V dropped 2 bases and J dropped 8 bases, with 10 bases sitting between them. The CDR3 loop reads CASSYRGGDSPLHF. As DNA, the CDR3 is TGTGCCAGCAGTTACCGGGGAGGAGATTCACCCCTCCACTTT.

This chain connects TRBV27 to TRBJ1-5, with 9 nucleotides matching TRBD1. Germline CDR1 MNHEY, CDR2 SMNVEV (reference sequence). This CDR3 has 15 amino acids. The V and J ends lost 10 bases and 5 bases, in that order; junction bases with no gene match: 12. CDR3 sequence: CAIQRTGAMDQPQHF. CDR3 DNA sequence: TGTGCCATCCAACGGACAGGGGCGATGGATCAGCCCCAGCATTTT.

The chain is built from TRBV11-2 and TRBJ2-4; a possible D gene is TRBD1 (5 bases). The length of the CDR3 is 18 residues. V lost 8 bases to trimming and J lost 1 base, with 24 bases between them. Germline CDR1 reads SGHAT; CDR2 reads FQNNGV. The CDR3 here is CASQHPKVAGWAKNIQYF. The CDR3 coding sequence is TGTGCCAGCCAGCACCCTAAGGTGGCAGGGTGGGCCAAAAACATTCAGTACTTC.

The rearrangement joins TRBV2 to TRBJ1-5; D is ambiguous. The CDR3 extends over 14 amino acids. CDR1 and CDR2 from the germline V gene are SNHLY and FYNNEI. V was pared by 7 bases and J by 0 bases, with 10 bases between. The CDR3 loop is CASTSLNSNQPQHF. DNA of the CDR3: TGTGCCAGCACAAGCCTCAATAGCAATCAGCCCCAGCATTTT.

The V gene is TRBV5-6, the J gene TRBJ1-6; unclear D gene. V was trimmed by 0 bases and J by 3 bases, leaving 7 bases between them. CDR1 and CDR2 from the germline V gene are SGHDT and YYEEEE. The CDR3 totals 15 residues. DNA for the CDR3: TGTGCCAGCAGCTTGGGTCAAATCTATAATTCACCCCTCCACTTT. As protein: CASSLGQIYNSPLHF.

This chain connects TRBV7-2 to TRBJ2-1; 10 nucleotides agree with TRBD2. The CDR3 is 16 amino acids. CDR1 and CDR2 (germline): SGHTA, FQGNSA. With V trimmed by 1 base and J by 6 bases, 6 bases remained unmatched. As DNA, the CDR3 is TGTGCCAGCAGCTTAGTGGGTCTAGCGGGGGCCAATGAGCAGTTCTTC. This codes for CASSLVGLAGANEQFF.

The chain employs TRBV20-1 and TRBJ2-1, with 10 bases lining up with TRBD2. This CDR3 has 15 amino acids. The V gene's germline CDR1 is DFQATT and CDR2 SNEGSKA (reference sequence). The ends lost 3 bases at V and 1 base at J; junction bases unmatched: 3. The CDR3 is CSASSLAGSYNEQFF. CDR3 in DNA: TGCAGTGCTAGTTCACTAGCGGGATCCTACAATGAGCAGTTCTTC.

This chain joins TRBV7-9 and TRBJ2-1, with 14 bases identical to TRBD2. The CDR3 loop spans 15 amino acids. V shed 4 bases, J shed 9 bases, and the junction held 5 bases outside the gene matches. Germline-derived CDR1 and CDR2 are SEHNR and FQNEAQ (reference sequence). The CDR3 is CASSSGLAGVFEQFF. The CDR3 DNA is TGTGCCAGCAGCTCGGGACTAGCGGGAGTTTTTGAGCAGTTCTTC.

This CDR3 is CASRSRGKPYEQYF. The CDR3 nucleotides are TGTGCCAGCCGGTCTCGGGGTAAACCCTACGAGCAGTACTTC. The J gene is TRBJ2-7, the V gene TRBV25-1, with a tentative D call TRBD2 (5 bases). The CDR3 has 14 amino acids. Trimming left V 8 bases short and J 2 bases short, with 16 bases between. Germline loops: CDR1 MGHDK, CDR2 SYGVNS.

The chain links TRBV7-8 to TRBJ1-2, with 8 bases matching TRBD1. Trimming at V came to 2 bases and at J to 8 bases, leaving 7 bases not matched to a gene. The CDR3 totals 14 residues. CDR1 and CDR2 from the germline V gene are SGHVS and FQNEAQ. The CDR3 nucleotides are TGTGCCAGCAGCTTAACACAGGGGGTGGGAGGCTACACCTTC. It is translated as CASSLTQGVGGYTF.

The chain employs TRBV7-9 and TRBJ1-2; no clear D. V dropped 5 bases and J dropped 4 bases, with 17 bases sitting between them. The V gene's germline CDR1 is SEHNR and CDR2 FQNEAQ (reference sequence). The CDR3 extends over 15 amino acids. For the CDR3, the DNA is TGTGCCAGCAGCAAAGACCCACCGCGGAGCTATGGCTACACCTTC. This gives the protein CASSKDPPRSYGYTF. Full variable domain (rest looked up from reference TRBV7-9 and TRBJ1-2): DTGVSQNPRHKITKRGQNVTFRCDPISEHNRLYWYRQTLGQGPEFLTYFQNEAQLEKSRLLSDRFSAERPKGSFSTLEIQRTEQGDSAMYLCASSKDPPRSYGYTFGSGTRLTVV.